This T cell receptor (beta chain) comes out of a study of identical twins (dated by TCRdb to 2016 to 2017). Study-level background: TCR alpha and beta repertoires from monozygotic twins, unrelated adults of various ages and cord blood were deep-sequenced to test whether fetal clonotypes persist. To rule out contamination, replicate twin experiments were performed at different times with different library preparation protocols.

Results the study describes overall, beyond this receptor: Zero-insertion analyses could be partly confounded by invariant T cells such as MAIT and iNKT, though diverse VJ usage argued against such confounding for most clonotypes. Fewer insertions were carried by abundant cord blood beta clonotypes; a weaker similar trend was observed in young adult naive repertoires, while no such trend was observed in memory repertoires. In monozygotic twins, out-of-frame TCR alpha sharing was systematically underestimated by recombination models, although the models agreed with sharing between unrelated individuals. Compared with coincidental sharing between unrelated individuals, an excess of low generation-probability sequences was observed among out-of-frame TCR alpha sequences shared between twins. A weaker excess of twin sharing was found in beta out-of-frame sequences because the signal-to-noise ratio was lowered by fewer shared sequences. Conclusions relied on cross-sectional statistical analysis, since the same donors could not be followed over many years.

Every donor in the study was a healthy Caucasian. The twin cohort consisted of three pairs of female monozygotic twins, all aged 18 to 29 years. The RNA used for TCR libraries was isolated from peripheral blood mononuclear cells. V is reduced by 3 bases and J by 3 bases, leaving a spacing of 13 bases between them. From cysteine to phenylalanine, the CDR3 is 14 amino acids long. Only the CDR3 region is kept as DNA, spanning 42 bases read in frame from base 1. The germline V gene sets CDR1 to SGHRS and CDR2 to YFSETQ. Library preparation used 5' RACE. Sequenced using an Illumina HiSeq 2000. Template switching introduced a universal primer binding site; the final cDNA contained a unique molecular identifier, enabling accurate counting of TCR cDNA molecules. Specific primers in the conserved constant-segment region were used to synthesize first-strand cDNA for the TCR alpha and beta chains. To control for contamination, every cDNA library carried two barcodes: a SMART-Mk sample barcode plus Illumina barcodes. TruSeq adapter sequences, together with Illumina sample barcodes, were added in two successive PCR steps. TCR alpha and beta cDNA libraries were sequenced on the Illumina HiSeq platform with custom primers. On the authors' methods: MiGEC processed the raw reads to extract unique molecular identifiers, while MiXCR was used to determine the CDR3 positions. For each individual, recombination models were inferred using an EM algorithm with the repgenHMM and IGoR tools. The analysis of shared clonotypes was done with the tcR package in R, with sharing normalized by the product of cloneset sizes. To study raw recombination without the effects of thymic and clonal selection, out-of-frame nonproductive sequences were analyzed. The public reads were quality trimmed at Q25 with fastp and then assembled into clones with MiXCR by TCRdb, keeping productive beta chains. Rows with one shared CDR3 protein collapse into an entry with the most common genes and DNA. The V and J calls reflect TCRdb's pipeline rather than the authors' work. The sample yields about 720,000 distinct CDR3 sequences; 15% to 20% were counted once. 10% to 15% of the sample is taken by the ten largest.

With respect to this clonotype: Its specific antigen is unknown. No much larger clonotype is one base removed from it; base qualities were not supplied.

The same data also contributed to another study, on T cells expressing NK-cell markers. The second study, in turn, reports: Three sorted T-cell subsets (CD3+CD56+NKG2C+, CD3+CD56+NKG2C- and CD3+CD56-NKG2C+) from about 8 donors had their TCR beta-chain repertoires profiled. Of the eight sequenced donors, seven were found to be HCMV-seropositive and one was found to be HCMV-seronegative. In several experiments an anti-gammadeltaTCR antibody was added to restrict sorting to alphabetaTCR-expressing T cells. In six donors, the dominant CD3+CD56+NKG2C+ clonotypes were found to rank among the top 10 CD8+ clonotypes and to make up roughly 1.0-7.5% of CD8+ T cells. Those dominant clonotypes were again the most abundant among CD3+CD56-NKG2C+ cells in a handful of donors, at about 25-60.1%. Whether the expanded NKG2C-expressing T cell clones were specific for HCMV antigens remained unclear. The eight sequenced donors were randomly selected healthy volunteers, three men and five women. HCMV-specific IgG was detected in serum with a commercial ELISA kit to determine HCMV serostatus. Bulk peripheral blood T-cell repertoires were additionally sequenced from unsorted PBMC for about six donors. MIGEC handled demultiplexing of the reads and grouping by UMI, while MiTCR was used to assemble and quantify clonotypes. Only TCR cDNA sequences supported by at least two reads were kept to exclude erroneous sequences. The tcR package was used for downstream repertoire analysis, and clonotypes were matched between fractions using CDR3 nucleotide sequence together with V segment. VDJmatch was used to annotate antigen specificity against VDJdb, with one amino acid substitution allowed in CDR3.

Sequencing used PBMCs. The chain links TRBV5-1 with TRBJ2-7; a tentative D call is TRBD1 (6 bases match). The sequence derives from a young woman in good health. The bases are TGCGCCAGCAGCTCCCCAGGGGTGCTCTACGAGCAGTACTTC. It specifies CASSSPGVLYEQYF.